The entry below gives a single TCR beta chain sequence along with its context. This specimen belongs to a study of CD8+ T cells in alopecia areata. This CDR3 comprises 13 residues. Trimming cost V 2 bases and J 5 bases; bases outside gene matches: 0. Germline values: CDR1 MNHEY, CDR2 SVGAGI. RNA extraction and reverse transcription yielded cDNA as sequencing template. Data came from immunoSEQ multiplex PCR; TCRdb stores just in-frame clones and leaves some out. Here the sample spans 98,000 or so clones, roughly 60% being singletons. The sequencing sample was made of CD8+ T cells sorted from blood. The source of this sequence is a human donor in good health. This chain uses TRBV6-5 with TRBJ2-1; 7 positions agree with TRBD2. The CDR3 here is CASSYSGDNEQFF. CDR3 DNA sequence: TGTGCCAGCAGTTACAGCGGGGACAATGAGCAGTTCTTC.